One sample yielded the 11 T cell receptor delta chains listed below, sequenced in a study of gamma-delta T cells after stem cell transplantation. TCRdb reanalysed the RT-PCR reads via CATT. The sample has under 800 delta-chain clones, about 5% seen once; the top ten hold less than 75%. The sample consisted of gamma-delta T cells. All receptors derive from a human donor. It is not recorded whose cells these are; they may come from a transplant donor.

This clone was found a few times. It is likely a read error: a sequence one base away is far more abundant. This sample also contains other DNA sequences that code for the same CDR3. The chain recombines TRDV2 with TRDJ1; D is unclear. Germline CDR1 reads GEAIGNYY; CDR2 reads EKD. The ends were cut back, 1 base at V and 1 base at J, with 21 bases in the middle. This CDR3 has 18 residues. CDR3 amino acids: CACDTLHPVGDLTDKLIF. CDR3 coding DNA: TGTGCCTGTGACACTCTTCATCCCGTGGGAGATCTCACCGATAAACTCATCTTT.

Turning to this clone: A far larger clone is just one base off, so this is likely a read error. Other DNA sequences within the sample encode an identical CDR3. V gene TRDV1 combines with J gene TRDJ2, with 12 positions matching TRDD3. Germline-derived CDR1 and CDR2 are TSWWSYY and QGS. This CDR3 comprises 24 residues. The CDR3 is CALGPRGTLTSHYWGILLTAQLFF. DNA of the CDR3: TGTGCACTTGGGCCCCGAGGGACGCTGACCTCTCATTACTGGGGGATACTTCTGACAGCACAACTATTCTTT.

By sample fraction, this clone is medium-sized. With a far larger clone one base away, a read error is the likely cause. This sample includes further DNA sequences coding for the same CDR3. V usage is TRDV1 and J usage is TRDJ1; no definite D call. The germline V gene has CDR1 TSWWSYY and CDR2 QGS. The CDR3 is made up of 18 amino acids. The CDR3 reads CALGKGFPLVTATDKLIF. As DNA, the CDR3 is TGTGCTCTTGGGAAGGGGTTTCCCCTGGTGACTGCCACCGATAAGCTCATCTTT.

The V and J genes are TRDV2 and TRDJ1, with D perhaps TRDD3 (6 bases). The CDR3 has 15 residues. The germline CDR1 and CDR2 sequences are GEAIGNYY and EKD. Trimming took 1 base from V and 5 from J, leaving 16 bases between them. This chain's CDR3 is CACDTLGTKMDKLIF. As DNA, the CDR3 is TGTGCCTGTGACACGCTGGGGACCAAGATGGATAAACTCATCTTT.

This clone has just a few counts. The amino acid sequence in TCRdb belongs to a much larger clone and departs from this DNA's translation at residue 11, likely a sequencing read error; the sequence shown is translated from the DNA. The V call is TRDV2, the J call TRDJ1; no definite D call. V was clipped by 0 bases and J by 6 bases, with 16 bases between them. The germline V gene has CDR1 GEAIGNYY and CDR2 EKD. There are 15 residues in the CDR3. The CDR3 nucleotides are TGTGCCTGTGACACCGTCGGAGCCGTGGCCAATAAACTCATCTTT. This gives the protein CACDTVGAVANKLIF.

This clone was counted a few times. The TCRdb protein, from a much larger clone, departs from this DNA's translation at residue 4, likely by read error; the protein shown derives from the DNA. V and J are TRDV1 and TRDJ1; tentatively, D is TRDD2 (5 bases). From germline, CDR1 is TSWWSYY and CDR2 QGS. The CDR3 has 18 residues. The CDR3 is CALEELRRFLPHTDKLIF. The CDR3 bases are TGTGCTCTTGAGGAACTTAGGAGATTCCTCCCCCACACCGATAAACTCATCTTT.

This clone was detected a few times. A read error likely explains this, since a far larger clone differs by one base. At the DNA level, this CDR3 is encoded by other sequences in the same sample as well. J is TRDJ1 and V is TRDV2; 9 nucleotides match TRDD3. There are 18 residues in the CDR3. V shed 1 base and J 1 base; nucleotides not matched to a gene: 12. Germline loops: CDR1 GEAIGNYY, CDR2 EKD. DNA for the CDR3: TGTGCCTGTGACACACTTACCGGGGGATACATTGGCACCGATAAACTCATCTTT. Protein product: CACDTLTGGYIGTDKLIF.

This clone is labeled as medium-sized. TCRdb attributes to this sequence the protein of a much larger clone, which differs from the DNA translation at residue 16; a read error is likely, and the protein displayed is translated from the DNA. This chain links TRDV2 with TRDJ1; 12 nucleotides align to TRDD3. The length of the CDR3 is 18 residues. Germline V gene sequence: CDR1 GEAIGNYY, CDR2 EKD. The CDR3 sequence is CACDTLTGGYIGTDKPIF. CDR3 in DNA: TGTGCCTGTGACACACTTACTGGGGGATACATTGGCACCGATAAACCCATCTTT.

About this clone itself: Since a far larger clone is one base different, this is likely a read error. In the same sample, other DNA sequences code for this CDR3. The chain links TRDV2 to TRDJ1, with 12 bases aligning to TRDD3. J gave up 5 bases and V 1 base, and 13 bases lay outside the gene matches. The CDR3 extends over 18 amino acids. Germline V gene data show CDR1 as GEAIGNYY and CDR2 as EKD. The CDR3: CACDTLTGGYIGTDKLIF. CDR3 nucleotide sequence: TGTGCCTGTGACACACTTACTGGGGGATACATTGGCACTGATAAACTCATCTTT.

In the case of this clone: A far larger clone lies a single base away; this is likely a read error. The CDR3 DNA reads TGTGCTCTTGGGGAACCCCTATCTAGGTTCCTACGGCTGGGGGATATAGGAGGCACCGATAAACCCATCTTT. Amino acid sequence: CALGEPLSRFLRLGDIGGTDKPIF. The chain employs TRDV1 and TRDJ1, with TRDD3 matching 10 bases. This CDR3 has 24 amino acids. Germline CDR1 TSWWSYY, CDR2 QGS.

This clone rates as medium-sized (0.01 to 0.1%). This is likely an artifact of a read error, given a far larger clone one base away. CDR3 nucleotide sequence: TGTGCCTGTGACACACTACTGGGGACGACAGCACGACTCTTCTTT. This sequence encodes CACDTLLGTTARLFF. The rearrangement uses TRDV2 and TRDJ2, with 7 bases matching TRDD3. CDR3 length: 15 residues. The germline CDR1 and CDR2 sequences are GEAIGNYY and EKD.